This TCR beta chain comes out of a study of molecular identifiers for immune sequencing clone quantification. Study at large: For replicates, RNA isolated from roughly 20,000 or 100,000 naive CD8 cells was divided into five portions, of which four were sequenced.

In TCRdb, the PCR reads were re-called with MiXCR into one record per CDR3 protein. This table has a few hundred thousand distinct CDR3 sequences, about a quarter appearing once. For naive CD8 T cells, sorting used the CD8+CD4-CCR7+CD45RA+ phenotype. This clonotype was observed at least ten times. Specimen: naive CD8+ T cells from blood, with Jurkat cell RNA spiked in. Subset meaning: FACS-sorted CD8+CD4-CCR7+CD45RA+ naive T cells. The origin of this receptor is a human donor in good health. Some libraries in this study had Jurkat cell RNA spiked in.

The CDR3 DNA reads TGTGCCAGCAGCTTAGAGGGGGCAGGCGAACATCAGCCCCAGCATTTT. Its protein is CASSLEGAGEHQPQHF. This chain links TRBV7-9 with TRBJ1-5, with TRBD1 matching over 7 bases. J lost 5 bases, V lost 1 base, and 8 bases had no gene match. Germline values: CDR1 SEHNR, CDR2 FQNEAQ (reference sequence). This CDR3 is 16 amino acids long.